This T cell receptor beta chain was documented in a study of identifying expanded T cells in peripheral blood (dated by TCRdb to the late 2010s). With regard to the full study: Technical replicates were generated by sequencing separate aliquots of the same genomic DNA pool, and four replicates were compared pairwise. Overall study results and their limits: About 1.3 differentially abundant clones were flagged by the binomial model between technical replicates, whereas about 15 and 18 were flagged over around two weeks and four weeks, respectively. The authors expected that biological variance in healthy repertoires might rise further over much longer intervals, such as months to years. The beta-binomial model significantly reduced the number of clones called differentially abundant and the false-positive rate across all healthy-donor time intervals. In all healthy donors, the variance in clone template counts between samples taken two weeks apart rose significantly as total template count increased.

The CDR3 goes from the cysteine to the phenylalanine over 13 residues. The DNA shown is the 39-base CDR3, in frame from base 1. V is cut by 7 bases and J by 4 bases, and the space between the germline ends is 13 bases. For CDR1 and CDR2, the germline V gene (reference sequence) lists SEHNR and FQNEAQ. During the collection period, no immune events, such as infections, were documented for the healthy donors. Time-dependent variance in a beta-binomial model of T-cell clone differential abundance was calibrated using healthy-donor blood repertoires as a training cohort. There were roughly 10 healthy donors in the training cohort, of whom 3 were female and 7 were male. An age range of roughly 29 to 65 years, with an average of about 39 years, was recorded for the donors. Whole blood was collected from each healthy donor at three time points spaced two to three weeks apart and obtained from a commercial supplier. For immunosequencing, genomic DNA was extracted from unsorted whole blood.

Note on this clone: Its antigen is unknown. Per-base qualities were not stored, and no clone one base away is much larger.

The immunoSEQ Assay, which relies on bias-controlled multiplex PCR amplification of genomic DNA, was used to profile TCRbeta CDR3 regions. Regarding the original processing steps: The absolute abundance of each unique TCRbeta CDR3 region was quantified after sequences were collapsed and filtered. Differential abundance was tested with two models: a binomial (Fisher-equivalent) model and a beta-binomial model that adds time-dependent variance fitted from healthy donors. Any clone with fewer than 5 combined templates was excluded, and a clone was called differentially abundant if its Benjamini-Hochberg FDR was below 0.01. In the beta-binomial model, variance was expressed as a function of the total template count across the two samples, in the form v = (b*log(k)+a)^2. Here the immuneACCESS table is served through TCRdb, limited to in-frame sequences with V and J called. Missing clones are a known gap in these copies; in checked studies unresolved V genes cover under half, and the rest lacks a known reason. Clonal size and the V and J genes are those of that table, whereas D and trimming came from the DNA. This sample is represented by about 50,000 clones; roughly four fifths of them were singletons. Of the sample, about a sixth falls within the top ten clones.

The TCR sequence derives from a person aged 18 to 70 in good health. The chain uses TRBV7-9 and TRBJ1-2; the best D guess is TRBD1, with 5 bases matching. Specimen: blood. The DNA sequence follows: TGTGCCAGCACAGACAGTCCTTCCTATGGCTACACCTTC. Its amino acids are CASTDSPSYGYTF.